This T cell receptor beta chain emerged from a study of blood T cell repertoires in COVID-19. Study-level information: Sites in the United States, Italy and Spain provided acute and convalescent COVID-19 samples. The analysed material was cDNA or gDNA that came from T cells, B-cell-depleted T cells, or PBMCs.

Authors' methods: How many nucleated cells were present was estimated from reference gene primer amplification. Data came from immunoSEQ multiplex PCR; TCRdb stores just in-frame clones and leaves some out. D and trimming come from the DNA, and the V and J calls and clone size come from that table. Found here are about 210,000 clones, approximately 85% of them singletons; the top ten hold 4% to 5%. The sample consisted of peripheral blood. This sequence originates from a woman older than 75 with acute or convalescent COVID-19.

The CDR3 loop is CASSLVRTGEAFF. CDR3 sequence (DNA): TGTGCCAGCAGCTTAGTGAGGACAGGGGAAGCTTTCTTT. The chain couples TRBV7-2 to TRBJ1-1, with 8 nucleotides matching TRBD1. CDR1 SGHTA and CDR2 FQGNSA come from the germline V gene. The length of the CDR3 is 13 residues. Germline trimming cut 1 base from V and 8 bases from J; bases unmatched to any gene: 3.